This T cell receptor beta chain was sequenced for a study of T-cell reconstitution after alpha-beta-depleted transplantation in children. This clonotype was seen a few times. Antigen specificity is unknown. Unique molecular identifiers tagged the TCRbeta library. MiXCR, run by TCRdb on the PCR reads, gives a single entry per CDR3 protein. The table shows 330,000 or so distinct CDR3 sequences, with just over 7.5% occurring only once. Whole-study findings and limits: Some patients' high day-60 TCRbeta diversity was traced to surviving recipient T cells and thymic progenitors. A year had passed since transplant, and T-cell counts and diversity by then came mostly from newly produced T cells. Reportedly, only several hundred clones from non-depleted graft cells drove alpha-beta T-cell counts at about two months.

Sequencing used peripheral blood, obtained 360 days after TCRalphabeta/CD19-depleted stem cell transplant. This sequence originates from a female patient aged 2-9 years who had a stem cell transplant for Fanconi anemia, so the T cells may come from the graft donor.

This chain's CDR3 is CASSLSSHSGSYEQYF. The DNA of the CDR3 is TGTGCCAGCAGCTTGTCGTCACACTCTGGGTCCTACGAGCAGTACTTC. The chain joins TRBV5-4 to TRBJ2-7; D remains unclear. The CDR3 is 16 residues long. V lost 1 base and J 1 base, leaving 15 bases between the germline ends. Per germline, CDR1 SGHNT and CDR2 YYREEE (reference sequence).